Sequencing of this T cell receptor beta chain was carried out in a study of beta chain features in type 1 diabetes. After removal of 5 bases from V and 6 bases from J, the junction contained 6 bases not matched to a gene. The germline gives CDR1 LNHDA, CDR2 SQIVND (reference sequence). The CDR3 contains 13 residues. The sequenced template was cDNA made from the entire isolated RNA. Using immunoSEQ multiplex PCR, the repertoire was profiled, and TCRdb retains in-frame clones only, with some absent. The sample includes under 450,000 clones, around 14% of them seen just once. This sequence joins TRBV19 and TRBJ2-7; 8 nucleotides agree with TRBD1. Sequencing was performed on naive CD4+ T cells from blood. The TCR originated in a man younger than 45 in good health. In nucleotides, the CDR3 is TGTGCCAGTAGTGCCGGGACAGGATCCGAGCAGTACGTC. Translation: CASSAGTGSEQYV.